The 24 T cell receptor beta chains reported below all come from one sample, sequenced in a study of blood T cell repertoires in COVID-19. TCRdb's table, derived via immunoSEQ multiplex PCR, lists solely in-frame clones and lacks some. Found here are more than 450,000 clones, 87% of them singletons; the top ten hold roughly 0.7%. The sample taken for sequencing was PBMCs or T cells enriched from blood (not recorded which). The receptors here all came from a woman younger than 35 who had recovered from COVID-19.

This rearrangement joins TRBV2 to TRBJ1-1; the D is unclear. This CDR3 contains 11 residues. Deletions cut 2 bases from V and 13 bases from J, with 11 bases between. Germline V gene data show CDR1 as SNHLY and CDR2 as FYNNEI. The CDR3 region is CASSEREVGFF. CDR3 in DNA: TGTGCCAGCAGTGAACGAGAGGTTGGTTTCTTT.

This chain connects TRBV30 to TRBJ1-4, with 9 bases identical to TRBD1. Germline lookup yields CDR1 GTSNPN and CDR2 SVGIG (reference sequence). V dropped 0 bases and J dropped 8; count of bases not matched to a gene: 4. CDR3 size: 14 residues. DNA of the CDR3: TGTGCCTGGAGTGTACTCGGACAGGGGGAAAAACTGTTTTTT. It translates to CAWSVLGQGEKLFF.

This clone was found a few times. The chain joins TRBV28 to TRBJ2-4; 9 positions match TRBD1. This CDR3 comprises 20 residues. CDR1 and CDR2 from the germline V gene are MDHEN and SYDVKM. The trim removed 4 bases at V and 0 bases at J, leaving 16 bases unmatched. DNA of the CDR3: TGTGCCAGCAGTTCATACTTGGACAGGGGCCCCTTACTAGCCAAAAACATTCAGTACTTC. Its protein is CASSSYLDRGPLLAKNIQYF. The full variable domain, rest sourced from reference TRBV28 and TRBJ2-4, is DVKVTQSSRYLVKRTGEKVFLECVQDMDHENMFWYRQDPGLGLRLIYFSYDVKMKEKGDIPEGYSVSREKKERFSLILESASTNQTSMYLCASSSYLDRGPLLAKNIQYFGAGTRLSVL.

There are a few counts of this clone. This chain joins TRBV9 and TRBJ2-7; D remains unclear. Trimming cost V 3 bases and J 3 bases, with 10 bases left between them. The CDR3 covers 13 residues. Germline CDR1 reads SGDLS; CDR2 reads YYNGEE. The CDR3 DNA is TGTGCCAGCAGCGCCCCCCCGTTCTACGAGCAGTACTTC. Amino acid sequence: CASSAPPFYEQYF.

Concerning this clone itself: This likely stems from a read error, as it lies one base from a far larger clone. The same CDR3 also results from other DNA sequences found in this sample. The chain carries TRBV2 and TRBJ1-1; 10 bases agree with TRBD1. The V and J ends lost 5 bases and 4 bases, in that order; junction bases with no gene match: 1. CDR3 length equals 13 residues. Germline V CDR1 and CDR2: SNHLY, FYNNEI. The CDR3 sequence: CASSWTGGTEAFF. The CDR3 DNA follows: TGTGCCAGCAGTTGGACAGGGGGCACTGAAGCTTTCTTT. Complete variable domain (other parts from reference TRBV2 and TRBJ1-1): EPEVTQTPSHQVTQMGQEVILRCVPISNHLYFYWYRQILGQKVEFLVSFYNNEISEKSEIFDDQFSVERPDGSNFTLKIRSTKLEDSAMYFCASSWTGGTEAFFGQGTRLTVV.

This sequence joins TRBV3-1 (or the pseudogene TRBV3-2) and TRBJ1-1, with D possibly being TRBD1 (6 bases). The CDR3 runs 13 residues. Germline V gene data show CDR1 as LGHDT and CDR2 as YNNKEL (reference sequence). The ends were cut back, 4 bases at V and 4 bases at J, with 10 bases in the middle. The CDR3 nucleotides are TGTGCCAGCAGCCTCCGGGGGGCCACTGAAGCTTTCTTT. Its translation: CASSLRGATEAFF.

V usage is TRBV5-1 and J usage is TRBJ1-1; D may be TRBD1 (6 bases). CDR1 is SGHRS and CDR2 is YFSETQ in the germline V gene. V shed 0 bases and J shed 3 bases, with 12 bases lying between them. This CDR3 spans 15 amino acids. Written as DNA, the CDR3 is TGCGCCAGCAGCTTGGGAAACAGGGTGGACACTGAAGCTTTCTTT. As protein: CASSLGNRVDTEAFF.

The gene calls are TRBV5-4 and TRBJ1-3; the D gene is possibly TRBD1 (5 bases). This CDR3 has 16 residues. Germline assignment: CDR1 SGHNT and CDR2 YYREEE (reference sequence). The V end was cut by 2 bases, the J end by 0 bases, with 12 bases between. CDR3 bases: TGTGCCAGCAGCTTCTTTACAGGATCCTCTGGAAACACCATATATTTT. Translated: CASSFFTGSSGNTIYF. Complete variable domain (other parts from reference TRBV5-4 and TRBJ1-3): ETGVTQSPTHLIKTRGQQVTLRCSSQSGHNTVSWYQQALGQGPQFIFQYYREEENGRGNFPPRFSGLQFPNYSSELNVNALELDDSALYLCASSFFTGSSGNTIYFGEGSWLTVV.

The genes are TRBV3-1 (or the pseudogene TRBV3-2) and TRBJ1-1; D might be TRBD1 (5 bases). The ends were cut back, 0 bases at V and 3 bases at J, with 14 bases in the middle. The CDR3 runs 16 residues. Germline V gene sequence: CDR1 LGHDT, CDR2 YNNKEL (reference sequence). The CDR3 sequence: CASSQDWTQRDTEAFF. The CDR3 region has the DNA TGTGCCAGCAGCCAAGATTGGACACAGAGAGACACTGAAGCTTTCTTT.

This clone was recorded only once. The chain joins TRBV5-4 to TRBJ2-1, with 7 bases aligning to TRBD1. Germline CDR1 is SGHNT and CDR2 is YYREEE (reference sequence). This CDR3 is built from 12 residues. The trim removed 3 bases at V and 9 bases at J, leaving 3 bases unmatched. CDR3 loop: CASSWGQIEQFF. In DNA form, the CDR3 reads TGTGCCAGCAGCTGGGGACAGATTGAGCAGTTCTTC.

This clone was found a few times. The chain uses TRBV19 and TRBJ1-1, with D unclear. The CDR3 is 14 residues long. The germline V gene encodes CDR1 LNHDA and CDR2 SQIVND (reference sequence). Trimming took 5 bases from V and 1 from J, leaving 11 bases between them. CDR3 nucleotide sequence: TGTGCCAGTAGTCTAAGGACTGGGAACACTGAAGCTTTCTTT. It translates to CASSLRTGNTEAFF.

This clone was detected only once. In the same sample, other DNA sequences code for this CDR3. J is TRBJ1-1 and V is TRBV12-3 or TRBV12-4, with D possibly being TRBD1 (6 bases). This CDR3 is built from 13 residues. Trimming left V 6 bases short and J 5 bases short, with 13 bases between. The CDR3 DNA reads TGTGCCAGCAGCCGAACAGGGTTTACTGAAGCTTTCTTT. As protein: CASSRTGFTEAFF.

The chain links TRBV11-3 to TRBJ2-7; maybe TRBD1 (6 bases). Germline V lookup: CDR1 SGHNT, CDR2 YENEEA. V lost 6 bases, J lost 6 bases, and 15 bases lay in between. This CDR3 comprises 13 residues. The CDR3 nucleotides read TGTGCCAGCAGTCCTACAGGGAGAGGCGAGCAGTACTTC. Translated, it gives CASSPTGRGEQYF.

The V call is TRBV19, the J call TRBJ1-5; D gene uncertain. The germline CDR1 and CDR2 sequences are LNHDA and SQIVND (reference sequence). With 10 bases removed from V and 4 bases from J, the gap between germline ends came to 14 bases. The CDR3 is made up of 13 amino acids. CDR3 residues: CATFSGFNQPQHF. DNA for the CDR3: TGTGCCACCTTCTCCGGGTTTAATCAGCCCCAGCATTTT. Drawing the rest from reference TRBV19 and TRBJ1-5, the complete variable domain is DGGITQSPKYLFRKEGQNVTLSCEQNLNHDAMYWYRQDPGQGLRLIYYSQIVNDFQKGDIAEGYSVSREKKESFPLTVTSAQKNPTAFYLCATFSGFNQPQHFGDGTRLSIL.

This clone was seen only a few times. The rearrangement uses TRBV2 and TRBJ2-2, with 7 nucleotides matching TRBD1. Germline V gives CDR1 SNHLY, CDR2 FYNNEI. This CDR3 has 15 residues. V lost 7 bases and J lost 1; bases outside the gene matches: 6. CDR3 coding DNA: TGTGCCAGCAATAAGGGGGCAGTGAACACCGGGGAGCTGTTTTTT. This gives the protein CASNKGAVNTGELFF.

The V and J genes are TRBV25-1 and TRBJ1-4; D remains ambiguous. The length of the CDR3 is 15 residues. The V gene lost 0 bases and the J gene lost 6 bases, with 11 bases spanning the gap. The germline CDR1 and CDR2 sequences are MGHDK and SYGVNS. The CDR3 sequence is CASSEYSGGDEKLFF. The DNA of the CDR3 is TGTGCCAGCAGTGAATATTCAGGAGGCGATGAAAAACTGTTTTTT.

The rearrangement joins TRBV14 to TRBJ2-3; 7 bases map to TRBD2. The CDR3 consists of 13 residues. V lost 5 bases to trimming and J lost 4 bases; unmatched junction nucleotides: 3. Germline V CDR1 and CDR2: SGHDN, FVKESK. CDR3: CASSWAGADTQYF. CDR3 sequence (DNA): TGTGCCAGCAGCTGGGCGGGGGCAGATACGCAGTATTTT. The full variable domain, with the rest looked up from reference TRBV14 and TRBJ2-3, is EAGVTQFPSHSVIEKGQTVTLRCDPISGHDNLYWYRRVMGKEIKFLLHFVKESKQDESGMPNNRFLAERTGGTYSTLKVQPAELEDSGVYFCASSWAGADTQYFGPGTRLTVL.

This chain connects TRBV18 to TRBJ1-1; 10 bases map to TRBD1. The V and J ends lost 3 bases and 5 bases, in that order; junction bases with no gene match: 3. Germline CDR1 reads KGHSH; CDR2 reads LQKENI. CDR3 size: 14 residues. Here the CDR3 reads CASSPGDRGTEAFF. Written as DNA, the CDR3 is TGTGCCAGCTCACCGGGGGACAGGGGTACTGAAGCTTTCTTT. The full variable domain, its missing parts supplied by reference TRBV18 and TRBJ1-1, is NAGVMQNPRHLVRRRGQEARLRCSPMKGHSHVYWYRQLPEEGLKFMVYLQKENIIDESGMPKERFSAEFPKEGPSILRIQQVVRGDSAAYFCASSPGDRGTEAFFGQGTRLTVV.

In its sample, this clone was seen a few times. V usage is TRBV24-1 and J usage is TRBJ2-3; D unclear. The CDR3 loop spans 14 amino acids. The V gene's germline CDR1 is KGHDR and CDR2 SFDVKD. Trimming left V 3 bases short and J 2 bases short, with 8 bases between. This chain's CDR3 is CATSDARSTDTQYF. CDR3 DNA: TGTGCCACCAGTGATGCCAGATCCACAGATACGCAGTATTTT.

The chain joins TRBV24-1 to TRBJ2-7; 9 bases map to TRBD1. The CDR3 loop spans 13 amino acids. Germline V CDR1 and CDR2: KGHDR, SFDVKD. J gave up 5 bases and V 9 bases, and 7 bases lay outside the gene matches. In DNA, the CDR3 is TGTGCCACCCCCAGGGACAGGGCCCACGAGCAGTACTTC. Translated: CATPRDRAHEQYF.

This clone has just a few counts. The chain recombines TRBV27 with TRBJ2-5; 7 positions agree with TRBD2. The CDR3 runs 16 residues. Germline trimming cut 5 bases from V and 1 base from J; bases unmatched to any gene: 10. The V gene's germline CDR1 is MNHEY and CDR2 SMNVEV (reference sequence). CDR3 in amino acids: CASSLRVAGTQETQYF. CDR3 in DNA: TGTGCCAGCAGTCTGCGGGTAGCGGGCACCCAAGAGACCCAGTACTTC.

This clone has just a few counts. The chain uses TRBV3-1 (or the pseudogene TRBV3-2) and TRBJ1-5; D is unresolved. Germline V gene sequence: CDR1 LGHDT, CDR2 YNNKEL (reference sequence). V was trimmed by 0 bases and J by 2 bases, leaving 14 bases between them. The CDR3 is 17 amino acids. In nucleotides, the CDR3 is TGTGCCAGCAGCCAAGAGGTGGAGGGTAGGTGCAATCAGCCCCAGCATTTT. Translation gives CASSQEVEGRCNQPQHF.

The chain joins TRBV7-3 to TRBJ1-2; no definite D call. CDR1 is SGHTA and CDR2 is FQGTGA in the germline V gene. CDR3 length: 18 residues. Deletions cut 1 base from V and 0 bases from J, with 18 bases between. CDR3 DNA sequence: TGTGCCAGCAGCTTAAACCCCGGGCCCCCGGGGACTAACTATGGCTACACCTTC. Its protein product is CASSLNPGPPGTNYGYTF.

Written as DNA, the CDR3 is TGTGCCAGCAGCTTGGTTACAGGAGACGGCTACACCTTC. It specifies CASSLVTGDGYTF. The rearrangement uses TRBV5-6 and TRBJ1-2; D is perhaps TRBD1 (5 bases). V was cut by 0 bases and J by 8 bases, with 11 bases left in between. This CDR3 region has 13 residues. The germline gives CDR1 SGHDT, CDR2 YYEEEE.